Presented here are 13 T cell receptor beta chains from one specimen sequenced in a study of OX40 agonist ivuxolimab in advanced cancers. TCRdb's table, derived via immunoSEQ multiplex PCR, lists solely in-frame clones and lacks some. The repertoire includes around 140,000 clones, 90% to 95% of them detected once, and more than 0.8% sits in the top ten. The source material was CD4+ or CD8+ T cells sorted from blood, sampled in a trial of the OX40 agonist ivuxolimab. All receptors come from an adult with an advanced solid tumor such as melanoma, head and neck, liver or kidney cancer.

The chain combines TRBV21-1 with TRBJ2-5; TRBD2 is the table's D call, not checked against the DNA. Judging by the DNA end, TRBJ2-7 fits better; the J call may be wrong. TRBV21-1 is listed as a pseudogene. The CDR3 runs 19 residues. CDR3 residues: CASSKDRTSGGTSSYEQYF. CDR3 nucleotides: TGTGCCAGCAGCAAAGACCGAACTAGCGGGGGGACAAGCTCCTACGAGCAGTACTTC.

The V gene is TRBV29-1, the J gene TRBJ2-3, with D unresolved. The V gene lost 4 bases and the J gene lost 0 bases, with 8 bases spanning the gap. This CDR3 comprises 13 residues. Germline V gives CDR1 SQVTM, CDR2 ANQGSEA. CDR3 loop: CSVGASSTDTQYF. CDR3 sequence (DNA): TGCAGCGTTGGAGCGTCTAGCACAGATACGCAGTATTTT.

This clone was observed a few times. V usage is TRBV9 and J usage is TRBJ2-7, with D perhaps matching TRBD2 (5 bases). The CDR3 sequence is 13 residues long. Germline V gene sequence: CDR1 SGDLS, CDR2 YYNGEE. V was pared by 1 base and J by 5 bases, with 10 bases between. The CDR3 DNA is TGTGCCAGCAGCGTAAATCCGGAGGACGAGCAGTACTTC. Translating it yields CASSVNPEDEQYF.

There are a few counts of this clone. This rearrangement joins TRBV6-5 to TRBJ1-5, with 8 bases fitting TRBD1. The CDR3 loop spans 13 amino acids. Trimming at V came to 5 bases and at J to 9 bases, leaving 6 bases not matched to a gene. Germline V CDR1 and CDR2: MNHEY, SVGAGI. Here the CDR3 DNA reads TGTGCCAGCAGTCCCAGACAGGGGAGGCCCCAGCATTTT. It specifies CASSPRQGRPQHF.

The V and J genes are TRBV28 and TRBJ2-5; D gene ambiguous. This CDR3 contains 12 residues. Germline V gene lookup returns CDR1 MDHEN and CDR2 SYDVKM. V was pared by 1 base and J by 1 base, with 1 base between. The CDR3 protein is CASSLSQETQYF. CDR3 nucleotides: TGTGCCAGCAGTTTATCCCAAGAGACCCAGTACTTC.

The chain couples TRBV18 to TRBJ1-4; D perhaps matches TRBD1 (5 bases). The CDR3 is 17 residues long. The germline V and J ends were trimmed by 3 bases and 8 bases, with 22 bases remaining between them. The germline V gene has CDR1 KGHSH and CDR2 LQKENI. The CDR3 here is CASSPLQARDPGEKLFF. CDR3 in DNA: TGTGCCAGCTCACCGTTACAGGCCCGCGACCCCGGGGAAAAACTGTTTTTT.

The rearrangement joins TRBV6-6 to TRBJ2-4; 11 bases are a match to TRBD2. The J segment lost 0 bases and the V segment lost 6 bases, leaving 4 bases of the junction unmatched. Germline assignment: CDR1 MNHNY and CDR2 SVGAGI (reference sequence). The CDR3 is made up of 16 amino acids. CDR3 DNA sequence: TGTGCCAGCAGCTTAGCGGGAGGGCTAGCCAAAAACATTCAGTACTTC. This encodes CASSLAGGLAKNIQYF.

Only one count was recorded for this clone. The rearrangement uses TRBV15 and TRBJ1-3, with D unclear. V lost 0 bases, J lost 8 bases, and 11 bases lay in between. Germline assignment: CDR1 LNHNV and CDR2 YYDKDF (reference sequence). The CDR3 is 14 amino acids. The CDR3 sequence is CATSRDKGFDTIYF. CDR3 DNA sequence: TGTGCCACCAGCAGAGATAAAGGGTTTGACACCATATATTTT.

The chain recombines TRBV9 with TRBJ2-3; D assignment may be TRBD1 or TRBD2 (5 bases each). The CDR3 has 14 amino acids. V lost 3 bases and J 1 base, leaving 9 bases between the germline ends. CDR1 and CDR2 from the germline V gene are SGDLS and YYNGEE. The CDR3 is CASSGPGRTDTQYF. Written as DNA, the CDR3 is TGTGCCAGCAGCGGCCCGGGACGCACAGATACGCAGTATTTT.

The gene calls are TRBV6-5 and TRBJ1-4; TRBD1 matches 8 bases. J gave up 8 bases and V 0 bases, and 5 bases lay outside the gene matches. CDR1 MNHEY and CDR2 SVGAGI come from the germline V gene. This CDR3 comprises 15 residues. DNA of the CDR3: TGTGCCAGCAGTTACTCGGACAGGGCGGCCGAAAAACTGTTTTTT. Its translation: CASSYSDRAAEKLFF.

J is TRBJ2-3 and V is TRBV7-2; tentatively, D is TRBD2 (5 bases). The ends were cut back, 1 base at V and 4 bases at J, with 9 bases in the middle. Germline V lookup: CDR1 SGHTA, CDR2 FQGNSA. This CDR3 has 14 residues. CDR3 nucleotide sequence: TGTGCCAGCAGCTTAGGAACCGGGGCAGATACGCAGTATTTT. Translated: CASSLGTGADTQYF.

The V and J genes are TRBV19 and TRBJ2-3; 9 nucleotides agree with TRBD1. This CDR3 contains 15 residues. Germline V gives CDR1 LNHDA, CDR2 SQIVND (reference sequence). The J segment lost 7 bases and the V segment lost 6 bases, leaving 11 bases of the junction unmatched. The DNA of the CDR3 is TGTGCCAGTAGCCCCGGACAGGGGAAAGAAAATACGCAGTATTTT. It is translated as CASSPGQGKENTQYF.

The CDR3 sequence: CASSLAAGSEQFF. The CDR3 DNA reads as TGCGCCAGCAGCTTGGCGGCAGGGTCCGAGCAGTTCTTC. V is TRBV5-1 and J is TRBJ2-1, with D possibly matching TRBD1 (5 bases). The CDR3 has 13 residues. V lost 0 bases, J lost 10 bases, and 11 bases lay in between. The V gene's germline CDR1 is SGHRS and CDR2 YFSETQ.